This TCR gamma chain was documented in a study of gammadelta T cells in human blood. This clone is large by share. This CDR3 comprises 12 residues. The V gene end was trimmed by 4 bases and the J gene end by 4 bases; junction bases not matched to a gene: 0. The germline gives CDR1 VTNTFY, CDR2 YDVSTARD (reference sequence). TCRdb redid clone calling on the RT-PCR reads using CATT. The sample shows roughly 460 gamma-chain clones, 7.3% of them seen only once. This TCR was sampled from a human fetus. The chain couples TRGV3 to TRGJP2. The sample consisted of non-Vgamma9Vdelta2 gamma-delta T cells from fetal blood. The CDR3 protein is CATWDSDWIKTF. The CDR3, as DNA: TGTGCCACCTGGGATAGTGATTGGATCAAGACGTTT.